Below are 25 T cell receptor beta chains sequenced from a single sample in a study of response to subunit inactivated influenza vaccine. TCRdb reanalysed the RT-PCR reads using MiXCR and keeps one entry per CDR3 protein. The sample consists of just over 300,000 distinct CDR3 sequences, roughly 22% of them appearing once. This specimen was PBMCs from blood, taken less than 22 months after vaccination. The receptors were gathered from a man aged 50 to 75 who received an inactivated influenza vaccine.

This clonotype occurred many times. V usage is TRBV6-5 and J usage is TRBJ2-7; a weak D match, TRBD1 (6 bases). Germline CDR1 is MNHEY and CDR2 is SVGAGI. With 0 bases removed from V and 3 bases from J, the gap between germline ends came to 18 bases. CDR3 length equals 17 residues. For the CDR3, the DNA is TGTGCCAGCAGTTACTCTCACCTCGCAGGACAGCGCTACGAGCAGTACTTC. Translating it yields CASSYSHLAGQRYEQYF.

This clonotype has only one observation. This chain links TRBV10-3 with TRBJ2-1, with TRBD1 as a possible D gene (5 bases). The germline V gene has CDR1 ENHRY and CDR2 SYGVKD. The CDR3 extends over 14 amino acids. Trimming removed 6 bases from V and 1 base from J, with 10 bases in between. The CDR3, as DNA: TGTGCCATCAGACCCGACAGATCCTACAATGAGCAGTTCTTC. It translates to CAIRPDRSYNEQFF.

This clonotype was seen only a few times. This chain connects TRBV29-1 to TRBJ1-2; TRBD1 matches 11 bases. Germline V gene lookup returns CDR1 SQVTM and CDR2 ANQGSEA. This CDR3 region has 14 residues. Trimming removed 6 bases from V and 7 bases from J; junction bases left unmatched: 10. Written as DNA, the CDR3 is TGCAGCGTGGGGGGGGACAGGGGGATTGGTGGCTACACCTTC. This codes for CSVGGDRGIGGYTF.

The V gene is TRBV28, the J gene TRBJ2-7; D may correspond to TRBD1 or TRBD2 (6 bases each). The CDR3 covers 13 residues. V lost 7 bases, J lost 1 base, and 11 bases lay in between. Germline V gene data show CDR1 as MDHEN and CDR2 as SYDVKM. The CDR3 region is CASKVGGSYEQYF. The CDR3 bases are TGTGCCAGCAAGGTAGGGGGGTCCTACGAGCAGTACTTC.

This clonotype was recorded many times. The chain uses TRBV7-2 and TRBJ1-3; possibly TRBD1 for D (5 bases). The V end lost 0 bases, the J end lost 7 bases, and 10 bases lay between the germline ends. The CDR3 contains 14 residues. The germline CDR1 and CDR2 sequences are SGHTA and FQGNSA. This CDR3 is CASSLAQGRNTIYF. In nucleotides, the CDR3 is TGTGCCAGCAGCTTAGCGCAGGGTCGTAACACCATATATTTT.

The chain couples TRBV5-6 to TRBJ2-1; D might be TRBD1 (6 bases). Germline V CDR1 and CDR2: SGHDT, YYEEEE. The CDR3 runs 15 residues. The V and J ends lost 5 bases and 3 bases respectively, with 15 bases between them. CDR3 loop: CASRFAGVFYNEQFF. In DNA, the CDR3 is TGTGCCAGCAGATTCGCAGGGGTCTTCTACAATGAGCAGTTCTTC.

This clonotype appeared a few times. In DNA form, the CDR3 reads TGTGCCATCAGTGGGAGCAGGCTTACTGAAGCTTTCTTT. Encoded protein: CAISGSRLTEAFF. This chain connects TRBV10-3 to TRBJ1-1; D ambiguous. This CDR3 has 13 residues. Germline loops: CDR1 ENHRY, CDR2 SYGVKD. Trimming pared 4 bases from V and 5 bases from J, leaving 11 bases between.

V and J are TRBV5-5 and TRBJ1-1, with D unresolved. Deletions cut 2 bases from V and 5 bases from J, with 13 bases between. The germline gives CDR1 SGHKS, CDR2 YYEKEE (reference sequence). This CDR3 has 14 amino acids. The chain's CDR3 is CASSFPPSNTEAFF. Written as DNA, the CDR3 is TGTGCCAGCAGCTTCCCCCCGTCGAATACTGAAGCTTTCTTT.

This clonotype was observed a few times. The chain recombines TRBV7-9 with TRBJ2-1; D is undetermined. This CDR3 region has 10 residues. Per germline, CDR1 SEHNR and CDR2 FQNEAQ (reference sequence). Trimming removed 8 bases from V and 10 bases from J, with 9 bases in between. CDR3 sequence: CASAVFEQFF. CDR3 sequence (DNA): TGTGCCAGCGCTGTCTTCGAGCAGTTCTTC.

The chain links TRBV3-1 to TRBJ1-6, with TRBD1 matching over 7 bases. The CDR3 has 16 residues. CDR1 LGHDT and CDR2 YNNKEL come from the germline V gene (reference sequence). V was clipped by 1 base and J by 5 bases; unmatched bases: 5. Here the CDR3 DNA reads TGTGCCAGCAGCCAAGGGACAGGTCTAGATAATTCACCCCTCCACTTT. Translation gives CASSQGTGLDNSPLHF. The entire variable domain, with the rest obtained from reference TRBV3-1 and TRBJ1-6, is as follows: DTAVSQTPKYLVTQMGNDKSIKCEQNLGHDTMYWYKQDSKKFLKIMFSYNNKELIINETVPNRFSPKSPDKAHLNLHINSLELGDSAVYFCASSQGTGLDNSPLHFGNGTRLTVT.

The chain joins TRBV12-3 or TRBV12-4 to TRBJ2-3; D is unresolved. This CDR3 spans 16 amino acids. The V gene lost 5 bases and the J gene lost 1 base, with 16 bases spanning the gap. The CDR3 DNA follows: TGTGCCAGCAGTCAAGACCGCCTTTATGGCACAGATACGCAGTATTTT. Its protein product is CASSQDRLYGTDTQYF.

The V and J genes are TRBV4-2 and TRBJ1-5, with D perhaps TRBD1 (5 bases). Germline V gene sequence: CDR1 LGHNA, CDR2 YNFKEQ. The CDR3 extends over 15 amino acids. Trimming removed 4 bases from V and 3 bases from J, with 13 bases in between. CDR3 nucleotide sequence: TGTGCCAGCAGCCTAATAGGGGCTACCAATCAGCCCCAGCATTTT. Residues: CASSLIGATNQPQHF.

This clonotype was seen a handful of times. This chain uses TRBV10-3 with TRBJ1-1; perhaps TRBD1 as D (6 bases). This CDR3 contains 15 residues. Trimming removed 6 bases at V and 4 bases at J, with 18 bases between. Germline values: CDR1 ENHRY, CDR2 SYGVKD. This CDR3 reads CAISQTGQGGTEAFF. CDR3 in DNA: TGTGCCATCAGCCAGACAGGCCAGGGAGGCACTGAAGCTTTCTTT.

There are a few counts of this clonotype. The chain links TRBV3-1 to TRBJ1-2; 11 bases are shared with TRBD1. Germline loops: CDR1 LGHDT, CDR2 YNNKEL (reference sequence). There are 16 residues in the CDR3. V trimming: 0 bases; J trimming: 4 bases; junction bases outside the gene matches: 4. In DNA, the CDR3 is TGTGCCAGCAGCCAAGATGGGACAGGGGGTACCTATGGCTACACCTTC. Translated: CASSQDGTGGTYGYTF.

This clonotype was observed a handful of times. This sequence joins TRBV20-1 and TRBJ2-5; TRBD1 matches at 7 bases. The V segment lost 6 bases and the J segment 1 base; nucleotides outside the gene matches: 8. Germline V gene sequence: CDR1 DFQATT, CDR2 SNEGSKA (reference sequence). CDR3 length: 14 residues. CDR3 bases: TGCAGTGCAGTCCGGACAGGACTCCAAGAGACCCAGTACTTC. As protein: CSAVRTGLQETQYF.

The chain combines TRBV6-2 or TRBV6-3 with TRBJ2-1; TRBD2 matches at 14 bases. Unmatched junction bases numbered 5, after V lost 6 bases and J lost 7 bases. There are 15 residues in the CDR3. Per the germline V gene, CDR1 is MNHEY and CDR2 is SVGEGT. CDR3 amino acids: CASRRLAGGLNEQFF. CDR3 in DNA: TGTGCCAGCAGACGACTAGCGGGAGGGCTAAATGAGCAGTTCTTC.

This sequence joins TRBV11-2 and TRBJ1-2; 9 bases fit TRBD1. CDR1 SGHAT and CDR2 FQNNGV come from the germline V gene. The CDR3 covers 14 residues. V lost 8 bases to trimming and J lost 7 bases; unmatched junction nucleotides: 11. CDR3 loop: CASQQGALWGGYTF. The CDR3 DNA sequence: TGTGCCAGCCAACAGGGGGCTTTATGGGGTGGCTACACCTTC.

V is TRBV6-2 or TRBV6-3 and J is TRBJ2-1; 7 positions match TRBD1. This CDR3 is built from 13 residues. Trimming cost V 2 bases and J 6 bases; bases outside gene matches: 1. The germline V gene has CDR1 MNHEY and CDR2 SVGEGT. The CDR3 DNA is TGTGCCAGCAGTTACGACAGGGTCAATGAGCAGTTCTTC. It codes for CASSYDRVNEQFF.

The chain uses TRBV7-2 and TRBJ2-3; 12 bases map to TRBD2. The CDR3 sequence is 15 residues long. Germline V gives CDR1 SGHTA, CDR2 FQGNSA. Trimming took 5 bases from V and 4 from J; bases not matched to a gene: 4. The CDR3 region has the DNA TGTGCCAGCAGCAGACTAGCGGGAGCAGCAGATACGCAGTATTTT. Translation: CASSRLAGAADTQYF.

The J gene is TRBJ2-3, the V gene TRBV29-1; 8 bases fit TRBD1. The junction had 3 bases not matched to a gene; V was cut back by 6 bases and J by 4 bases. In germline, CDR1 is SQVTM, CDR2 ANQGSEA. This CDR3 is 12 amino acids long. The CDR3 here is CSVRQGPDTQYF. The CDR3 DNA follows: TGCAGCGTACGACAGGGGCCAGATACGCAGTATTTT.

This clonotype was observed a handful of times. This chain uses TRBV6-1 with TRBJ1-6; TRBD1 agrees at 9 bases. Losses at the gene ends were 8 bases for V and 7 bases for J; bases not matched to a gene: 6. The CDR3 contains 14 residues. Per germline, CDR1 MNHNS and CDR2 SASEGT. The CDR3, as DNA: TGTGCCAGCCGAAGGGACAGGGTGAATTCACCCCTCCACTTT. Its translation is CASRRDRVNSPLHF.

In its sample, this clonotype was seen a few times. The chain employs TRBV6-5 and TRBJ2-1; no definite D call. Germline V gives CDR1 MNHEY, CDR2 SVGAGI. Trimming stripped 0 bases from V and 1 base from J, with 10 bases between. CDR3 length: 16 amino acids. The CDR3 sequence: CASSYSVFNSYNEQFF. As DNA, the CDR3 is TGTGCCAGCAGTTACTCCGTGTTTAATTCCTACAATGAGCAGTTCTTC.

This clonotype appeared a few times. This chain joins TRBV20-1 and TRBJ2-1; no definite D call. CDR3 length equals 15 residues. The germline gives CDR1 DFQATT, CDR2 SNEGSKA (reference sequence). V was trimmed by 3 bases and J by 2 bases, leaving 14 bases between them. DNA for the CDR3: TGCAGTGCTAGGGTGCTGGAAGGCACCTACAATGAGCAGTTCTTC. Translated: CSARVLEGTYNEQFF.

The rearrangement joins TRBV4-1 to TRBJ1-6; maybe TRBD1 (6 bases). Germline CDR1 and CDR2: MGHRA and YSYEKL. V shed 0 bases and J shed 7 bases, with 13 bases lying between them. The CDR3 has 16 residues. This CDR3 reads CASSQEGDRRNSPLHF. The CDR3 nucleotides are TGCGCCAGCAGCCAAGAGGGCGACAGGAGGAATTCACCCCTCCACTTT.

The V call is TRBV4-3, the J call TRBJ2-2; 7 bases match TRBD1. CDR3 length: 17 residues. V shed 4 bases and J 4 bases; nucleotides not matched to a gene: 12. Germline V gene sequence: CDR1 LGHNA, CDR2 YSLEER. The CDR3 loop is CASSRSLDRVLTGELFF. The DNA for the CDR3 is TGCGCCAGCAGCCGAAGCCTAGACAGGGTTCTCACCGGGGAGCTGTTTTTT.